The 7 T cell receptor beta chains in this list originate from one sample, sequenced in a study of spatial heterogeneity in lung cancer. Each CDR3 protein gets one entry after TCRdb re-called the 5' RACE reads with MiXCR. This table has around 89,000 distinct CDR3 sequences, about an eighth appearing once. Specified time point: sample taken at primary tumor resection. Sample: PBMCs, taken at surgery. The receptors derive from a male donor with early-stage non-small cell lung cancer.

This clonotype was detected a few times. CDR3 sequence reads: CSVEGGTEETQYF. The DNA for the CDR3 is TGCAGCGTTGAAGGAGGCACAGAAGAGACCCAGTACTTC. The V and J genes are TRBV29-1 and TRBJ2-5; D not resolved. V dropped 1 base and J dropped 3 bases, with 9 bases sitting between them. Germline values: CDR1 SQVTM, CDR2 ANQGSEA. The CDR3 length is 13 residues.

In this sample, this clonotype turned up many times. The chain couples TRBV29-1 to TRBJ1-1; TRBD1 matches at 7 bases. After removal of 0 bases from V and 8 bases from J, the junction contained 3 bases not matched to a gene. This CDR3 is 12 amino acids long. Germline V gene lookup returns CDR1 SQVTM and CDR2 ANQGSEA. In nucleotides, the CDR3 is TGCAGCGTTGAAGACGACAGGGAAGAAGCTTTCTTT. It translates to CSVEDDREEAFF.

The chain has TRBV19 and TRBJ2-5; D unresolved. Deletions cut 3 bases from V and 3 bases from J, with 8 bases between. There are 13 residues in the CDR3. The germline V gene encodes CDR1 LNHDA and CDR2 SQIVND (reference sequence). This CDR3 reads CASSIRLEETQYF. The CDR3 bases are TGTGCCAGTAGTATCCGGCTAGAAGAGACCCAGTACTTC.

This clonotype was recorded many times. This chain uses TRBV6-1 with TRBJ2-5; the match to TRBD1 covers 7 bases. Germline CDR1 and CDR2: MNHNS and SASEGT. After removal of 4 bases from V and 3 bases from J, the junction contained 2 bases not matched to a gene. The CDR3 spans 13 residues. The DNA of the CDR3 is TGTGCCAGCAGTGTACAGGGGAAAGAGACCCAGTACTTC. Amino acid sequence: CASSVQGKETQYF.

The chain employs TRBV7-9 and TRBJ2-3, with 7 bases aligning to TRBD1. V was pared by 1 base and J by 4 bases, with 5 bases of the junction left unmatched. The CDR3 length is 15 residues. The germline CDR1 and CDR2 sequences are SEHNR and FQNEAQ (reference sequence). The CDR3 loop reads CASSLGTGLADTQYF. CDR3 in DNA: TGTGCCAGCAGCTTAGGGACAGGCTTGGCAGATACGCAGTATTTT.

V and J are TRBV4-2 and TRBJ2-1, with TRBD2 as a possible D gene (6 bases). CDR3 length: 15 amino acids. V was clipped by 3 bases and J by 8 bases, with 17 bases between them. From germline, CDR1 is LGHNA and CDR2 YNFKEQ. As DNA, the CDR3 is TGTGCCAGCAGCCATCCCCTGGGGGGTTGGGATGAGCAGTTCTTC. Amino acid sequence: CASSHPLGGWDEQFF.

The sample holds many counts of this clonotype. The V call is TRBV20-1, the J call TRBJ2-4, with D perhaps matching TRBD1 (6 bases). The CDR3 has 15 residues. V shed 6 bases and J shed 3 bases, with 18 bases lying between them. Germline lookup yields CDR1 DFQATT and CDR2 SNEGSKA (reference sequence). The CDR3 protein is CSASNRALGKNIQYF. In nucleotides, the CDR3 is TGCAGTGCCTCAAACAGGGCCCTGGGCAAAAACATTCAGTACTTC.